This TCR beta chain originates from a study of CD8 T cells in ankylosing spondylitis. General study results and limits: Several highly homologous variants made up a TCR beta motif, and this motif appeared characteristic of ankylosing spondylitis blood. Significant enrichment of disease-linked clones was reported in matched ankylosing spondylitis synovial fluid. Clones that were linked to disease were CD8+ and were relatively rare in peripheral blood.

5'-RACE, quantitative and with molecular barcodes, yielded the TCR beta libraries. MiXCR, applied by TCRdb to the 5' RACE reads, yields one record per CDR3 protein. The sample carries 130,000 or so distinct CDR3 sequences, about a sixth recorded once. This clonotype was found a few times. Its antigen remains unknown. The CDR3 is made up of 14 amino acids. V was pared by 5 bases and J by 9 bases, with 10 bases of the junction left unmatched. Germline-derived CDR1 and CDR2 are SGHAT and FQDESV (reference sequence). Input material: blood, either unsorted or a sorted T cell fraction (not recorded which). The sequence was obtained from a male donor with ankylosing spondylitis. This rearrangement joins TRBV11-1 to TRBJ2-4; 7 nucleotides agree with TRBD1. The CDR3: CASSETGHGAIQYF. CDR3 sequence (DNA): TGTGCCAGCAGCGAGACAGGGCACGGCGCCATTCAGTACTTC.